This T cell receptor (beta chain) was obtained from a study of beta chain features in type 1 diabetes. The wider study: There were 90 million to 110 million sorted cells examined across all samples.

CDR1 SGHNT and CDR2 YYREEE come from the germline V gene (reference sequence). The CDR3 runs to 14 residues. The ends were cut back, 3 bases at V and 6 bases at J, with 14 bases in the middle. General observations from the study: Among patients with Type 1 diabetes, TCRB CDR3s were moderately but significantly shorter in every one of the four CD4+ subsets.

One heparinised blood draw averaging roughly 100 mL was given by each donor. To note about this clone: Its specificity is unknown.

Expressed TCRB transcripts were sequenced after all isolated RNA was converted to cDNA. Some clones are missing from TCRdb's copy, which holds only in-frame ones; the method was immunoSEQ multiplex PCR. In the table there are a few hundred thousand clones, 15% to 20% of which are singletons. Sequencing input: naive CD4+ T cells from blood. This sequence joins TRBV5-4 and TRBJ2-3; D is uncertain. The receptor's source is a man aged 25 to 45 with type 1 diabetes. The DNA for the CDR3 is TGTGCCAGCAGCTCACCTAGATTTGTGGATACGCAGTATTTT. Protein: CASSSPRFVDTQYF.